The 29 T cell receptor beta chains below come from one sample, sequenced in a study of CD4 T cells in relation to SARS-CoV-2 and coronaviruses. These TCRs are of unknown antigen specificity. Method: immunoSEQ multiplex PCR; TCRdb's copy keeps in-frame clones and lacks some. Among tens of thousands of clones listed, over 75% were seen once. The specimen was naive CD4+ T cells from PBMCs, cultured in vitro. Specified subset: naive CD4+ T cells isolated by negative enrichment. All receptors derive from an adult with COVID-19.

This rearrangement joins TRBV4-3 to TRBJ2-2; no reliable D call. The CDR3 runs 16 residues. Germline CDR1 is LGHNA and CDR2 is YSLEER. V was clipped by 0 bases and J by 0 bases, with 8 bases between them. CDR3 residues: CASSQDQPANTGELFF. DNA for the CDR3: TGCGCCAGCAGCCAAGATCAACCCGCGAACACCGGGGAGCTGTTTTTT.

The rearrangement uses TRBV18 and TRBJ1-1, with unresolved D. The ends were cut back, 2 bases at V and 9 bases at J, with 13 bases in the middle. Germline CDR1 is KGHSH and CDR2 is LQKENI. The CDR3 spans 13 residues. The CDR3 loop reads CASSPGRTLQAFF. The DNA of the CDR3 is TGTGCCAGCTCACCAGGTCGGACCCTGCAAGCTTTCTTT.

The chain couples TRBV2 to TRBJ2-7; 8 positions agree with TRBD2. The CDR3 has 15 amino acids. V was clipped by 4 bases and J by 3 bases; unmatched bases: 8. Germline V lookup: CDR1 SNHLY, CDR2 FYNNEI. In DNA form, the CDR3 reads TGTGCCAGCAGTGTGGCCCTAGCGGGTAACTACGAGCAGTACTTC. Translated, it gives CASSVALAGNYEQYF.

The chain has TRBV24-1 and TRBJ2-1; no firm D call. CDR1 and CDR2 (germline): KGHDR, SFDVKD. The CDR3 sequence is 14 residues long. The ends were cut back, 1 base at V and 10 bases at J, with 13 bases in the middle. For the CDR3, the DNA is TGTGCCACCAGTGATTTATCGGTCGGCGAGGAGCAGTTCTTC. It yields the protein CATSDLSVGEEQFF.

CDR3 sequence (DNA): TGTGCCAGCAGTTACCAAGAAAATTCACCCCTCCACTTT. Amino acids: CASSYQENSPLHF. This rearrangement joins TRBV6-6 to TRBJ1-6; D is unclear. Between the trimmed V and J ends, which lost 2 bases and 7 bases, there was a span of 6 bases. Germline values: CDR1 MNHNY, CDR2 SVGAGI (reference sequence). The CDR3 length is 13 residues.

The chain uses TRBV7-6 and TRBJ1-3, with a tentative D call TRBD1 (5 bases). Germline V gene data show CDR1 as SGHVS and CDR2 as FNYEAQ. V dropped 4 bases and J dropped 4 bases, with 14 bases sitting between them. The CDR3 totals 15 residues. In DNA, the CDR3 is TGTGCCAGCAGCTCCGGGACCTCTGAGGGAAACACCATATATTTT. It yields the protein CASSSGTSEGNTIYF.

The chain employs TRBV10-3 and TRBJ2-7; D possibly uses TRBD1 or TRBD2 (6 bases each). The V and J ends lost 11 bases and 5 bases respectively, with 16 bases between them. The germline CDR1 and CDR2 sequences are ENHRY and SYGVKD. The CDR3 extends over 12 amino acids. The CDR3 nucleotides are TGTGCCGTAGCACAGGGAGGCAACGAGCAGTACTTC. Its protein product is CAVAQGGNEQYF.

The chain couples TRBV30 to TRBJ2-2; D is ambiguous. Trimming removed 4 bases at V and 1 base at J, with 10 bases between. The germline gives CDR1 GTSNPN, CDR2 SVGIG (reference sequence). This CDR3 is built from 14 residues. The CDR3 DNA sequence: TGTGCCTGGAAATTCACAAAGAACACCGGGGAGCTGTTTTTT. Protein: CAWKFTKNTGELFF.

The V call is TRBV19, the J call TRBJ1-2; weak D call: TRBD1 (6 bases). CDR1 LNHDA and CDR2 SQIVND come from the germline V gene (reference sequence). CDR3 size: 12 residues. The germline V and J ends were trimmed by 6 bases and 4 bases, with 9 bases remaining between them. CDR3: CASSRQAYGYTF. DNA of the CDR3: TGTGCCAGTAGCCGACAGGCCTATGGCTACACCTTC.

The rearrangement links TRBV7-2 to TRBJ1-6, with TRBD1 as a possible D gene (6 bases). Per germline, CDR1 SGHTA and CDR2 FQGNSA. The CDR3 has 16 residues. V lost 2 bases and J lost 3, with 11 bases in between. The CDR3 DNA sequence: TGTGCCAGCAGCTTATCGGACAGCTTCTATAATTCACCCCTCCACTTT. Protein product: CASSLSDSFYNSPLHF. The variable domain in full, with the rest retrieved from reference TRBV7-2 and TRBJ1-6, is GAGVSQSPSNKVTEKGKDVELRCDPISGHTALYWYRQSLGQGLEFLIYFQGNSAPDKSGLPSDRFSAERTGGSVSTLTIQRTQQEDSAVYLCASSLSDSFYNSPLHFGNGTRLTVT.

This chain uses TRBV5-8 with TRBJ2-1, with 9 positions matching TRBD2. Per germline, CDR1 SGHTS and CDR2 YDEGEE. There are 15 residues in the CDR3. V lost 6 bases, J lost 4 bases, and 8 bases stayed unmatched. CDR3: CASIPRTSEYNEQFF. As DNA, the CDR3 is TGTGCCAGCATCCCCCGGACTAGCGAGTACAATGAGCAGTTCTTC.

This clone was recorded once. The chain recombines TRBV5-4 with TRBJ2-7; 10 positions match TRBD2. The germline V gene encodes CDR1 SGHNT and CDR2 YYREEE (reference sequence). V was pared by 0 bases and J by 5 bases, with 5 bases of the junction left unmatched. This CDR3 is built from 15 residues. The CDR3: CASSLDPAGGDEQYF. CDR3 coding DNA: TGTGCCAGCAGCTTGGATCCAGCGGGAGGGGACGAGCAGTACTTC.

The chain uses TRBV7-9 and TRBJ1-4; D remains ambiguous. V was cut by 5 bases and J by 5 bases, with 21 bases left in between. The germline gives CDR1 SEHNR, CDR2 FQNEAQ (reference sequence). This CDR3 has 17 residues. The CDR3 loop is CASSPRTGVTVNEKLFF. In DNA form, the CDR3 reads TGTGCCAGCAGCCCACGAACCGGGGTGACGGTCAATGAAAAACTGTTTTTT.

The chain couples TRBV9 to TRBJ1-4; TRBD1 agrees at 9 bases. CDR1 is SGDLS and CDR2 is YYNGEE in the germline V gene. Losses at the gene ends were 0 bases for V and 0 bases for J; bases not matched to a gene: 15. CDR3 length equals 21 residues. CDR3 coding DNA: TGTGCCAGCAGCGTAGTGGTCCCAGAACAGGGGGCCCCTGCAACTAATGAAAAACTGTTTTTT. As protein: CASSVVVPEQGAPATNEKLFF. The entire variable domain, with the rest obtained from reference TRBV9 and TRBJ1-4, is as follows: DSGVTQTPKHLITATGQRVTLRCSPRSGDLSVYWYQQSLDQGLQFLIQYYNGEERAKGNILERFSAQQFPDLHSELNLSSLELGDSALYFCASSVVVPEQGAPATNEKLFFGSGTQLSVL.

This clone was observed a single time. The chain's CDR3 is CASSPSWGGEQFF. The CDR3 DNA sequence: TGTGCCAGCTCCCCGTCGTGGGGGGGTGAGCAGTTCTTC. The chain combines TRBV18 with TRBJ2-1; the match to TRBD2 covers 7 bases. This CDR3 is 13 amino acids long. CDR1 KGHSH and CDR2 LQKENI come from the germline V gene. V gave up 6 bases and J gave up 9 bases; unmatched junction bases: 8.

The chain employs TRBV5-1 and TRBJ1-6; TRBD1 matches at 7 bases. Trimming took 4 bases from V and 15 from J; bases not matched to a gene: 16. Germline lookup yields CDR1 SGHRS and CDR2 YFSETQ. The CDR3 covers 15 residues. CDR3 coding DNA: TGCGCCAGCAGCAAGACCGGGACAGCCGATAAACTCCTCCACTTT. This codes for CASSKTGTADKLLHF.

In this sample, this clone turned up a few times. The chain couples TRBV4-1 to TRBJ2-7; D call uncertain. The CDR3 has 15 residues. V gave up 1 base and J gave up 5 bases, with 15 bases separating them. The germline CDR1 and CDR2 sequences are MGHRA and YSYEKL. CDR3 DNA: TGCGCCAGCAGCCAAGCCTTCAGGAGTGGGAACGAGCAGTACTTC. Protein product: CASSQAFRSGNEQYF.

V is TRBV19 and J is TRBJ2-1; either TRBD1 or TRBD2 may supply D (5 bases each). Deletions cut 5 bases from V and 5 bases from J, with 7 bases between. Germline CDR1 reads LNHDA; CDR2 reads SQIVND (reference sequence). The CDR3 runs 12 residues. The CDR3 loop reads CASSWGNNEQFF. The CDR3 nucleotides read TGTGCCAGTAGTTGGGGGAACAATGAGCAGTTCTTC.

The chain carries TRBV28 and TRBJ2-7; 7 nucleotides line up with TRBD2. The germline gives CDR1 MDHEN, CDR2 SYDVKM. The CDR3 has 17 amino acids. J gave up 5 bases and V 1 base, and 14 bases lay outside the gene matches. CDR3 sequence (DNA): TGTGCCAGCAGTTTATCGTTGCCGGGCGGGAGTAAGCACGAGCAGTACTTC. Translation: CASSLSLPGGSKHEQYF.

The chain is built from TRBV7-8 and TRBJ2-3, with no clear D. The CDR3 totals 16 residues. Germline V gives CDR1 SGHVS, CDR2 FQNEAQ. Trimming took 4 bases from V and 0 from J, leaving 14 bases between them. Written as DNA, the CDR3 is TGTGCCAGCAGCTCGGTCGAGATGGCTAGCACAGATACGCAGTATTTT. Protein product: CASSSVEMASTDTQYF.

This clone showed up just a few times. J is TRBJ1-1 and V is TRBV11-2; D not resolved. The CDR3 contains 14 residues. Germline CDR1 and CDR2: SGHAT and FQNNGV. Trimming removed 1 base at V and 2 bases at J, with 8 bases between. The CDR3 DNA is TGTGCCAGCAGCTTAGTGTTGGTAAACACTGAAGCTTTCTTT. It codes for CASSLVLVNTEAFF.

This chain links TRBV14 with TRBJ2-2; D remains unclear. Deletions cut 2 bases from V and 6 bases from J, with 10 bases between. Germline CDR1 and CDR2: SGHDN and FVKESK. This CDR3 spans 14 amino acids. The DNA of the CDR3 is TGTGCCAGCAGCCAAACCATCCATGCCGGGGAGCTGTTTTTT. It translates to CASSQTIHAGELFF.

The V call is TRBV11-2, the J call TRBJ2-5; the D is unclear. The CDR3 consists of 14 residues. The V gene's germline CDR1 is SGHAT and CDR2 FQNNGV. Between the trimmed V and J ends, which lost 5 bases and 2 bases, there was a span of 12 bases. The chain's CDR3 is CASSPPRLQETQYF. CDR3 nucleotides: TGTGCCAGCAGCCCCCCCAGACTTCAAGAGACCCAGTACTTC.

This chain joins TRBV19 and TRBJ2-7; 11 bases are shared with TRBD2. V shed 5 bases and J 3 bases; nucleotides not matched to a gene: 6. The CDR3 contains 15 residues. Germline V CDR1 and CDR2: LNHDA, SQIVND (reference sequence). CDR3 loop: CASSSTSGTIYEQYF. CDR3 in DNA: TGTGCCAGTAGTTCGACTAGCGGGACTATCTACGAGCAGTACTTC.

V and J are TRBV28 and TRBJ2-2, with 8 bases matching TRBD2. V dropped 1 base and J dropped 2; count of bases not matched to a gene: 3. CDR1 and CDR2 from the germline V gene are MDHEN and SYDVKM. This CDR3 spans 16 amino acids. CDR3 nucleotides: TGTGCCAGCAGTTTATTTGGGACTAGTAACACCGGGGAGCTGTTTTTT. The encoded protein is CASSLFGTSNTGELFF.

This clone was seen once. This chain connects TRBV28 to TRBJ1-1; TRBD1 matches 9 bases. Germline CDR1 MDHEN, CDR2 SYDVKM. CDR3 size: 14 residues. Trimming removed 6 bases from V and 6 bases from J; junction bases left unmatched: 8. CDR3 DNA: TGTGCCAGCAGCCCCGGGACAGGGAAACCTGAAGCTTTCTTT. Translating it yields CASSPGTGKPEAFF.

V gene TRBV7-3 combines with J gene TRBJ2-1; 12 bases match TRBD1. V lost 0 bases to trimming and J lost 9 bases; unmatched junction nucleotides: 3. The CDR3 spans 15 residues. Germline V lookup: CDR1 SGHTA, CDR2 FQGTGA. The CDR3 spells CASSLTGQGAFEQFF. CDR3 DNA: TGTGCCAGCAGCTTAACGGGACAGGGGGCCTTTGAGCAGTTCTTC.

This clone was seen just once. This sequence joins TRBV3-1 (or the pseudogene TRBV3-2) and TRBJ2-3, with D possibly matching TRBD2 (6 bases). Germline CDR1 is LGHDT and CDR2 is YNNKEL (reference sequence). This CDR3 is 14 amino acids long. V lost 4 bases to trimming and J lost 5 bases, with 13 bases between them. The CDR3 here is CASSRRESIDTQYF. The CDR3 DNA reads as TGTGCCAGCAGCCGCCGGGAGTCAATAGATACGCAGTATTTT.

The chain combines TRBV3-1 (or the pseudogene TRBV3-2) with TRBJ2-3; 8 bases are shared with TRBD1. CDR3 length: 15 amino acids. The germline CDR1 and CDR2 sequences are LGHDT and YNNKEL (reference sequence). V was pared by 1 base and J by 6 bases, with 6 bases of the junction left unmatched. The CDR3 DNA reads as TGTGCCAGCAGCCAAGGGGACAGGAACGGTGATACGCAGTATTTT. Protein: CASSQGDRNGDTQYF.